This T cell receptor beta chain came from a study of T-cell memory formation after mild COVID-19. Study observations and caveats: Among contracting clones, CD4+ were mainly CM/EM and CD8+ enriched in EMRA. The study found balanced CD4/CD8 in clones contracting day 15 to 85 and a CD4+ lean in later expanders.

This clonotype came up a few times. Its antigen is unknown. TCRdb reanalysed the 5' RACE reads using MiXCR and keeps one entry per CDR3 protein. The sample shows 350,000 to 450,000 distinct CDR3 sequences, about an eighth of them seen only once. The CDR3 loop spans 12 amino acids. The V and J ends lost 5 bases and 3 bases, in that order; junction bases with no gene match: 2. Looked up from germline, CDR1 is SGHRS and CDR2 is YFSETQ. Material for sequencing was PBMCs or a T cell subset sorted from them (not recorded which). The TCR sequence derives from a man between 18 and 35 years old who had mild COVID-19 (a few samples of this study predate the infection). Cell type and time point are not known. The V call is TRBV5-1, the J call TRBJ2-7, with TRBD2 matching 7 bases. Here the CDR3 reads CASSAGDYEQYF. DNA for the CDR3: TGCGCCAGCAGTGCGGGGGACTACGAGCAGTACTTC.